These T cell receptor beta chains were read from a single sample in a study of blood T cell repertoires in COVID-19. Method: immunoSEQ multiplex PCR; TCRdb's copy keeps in-frame clones and lacks some. The sample lists a few hundred thousand clones, approximately 82% seen once, with roughly 13% in the top ten. Material: peripheral blood. These receptors came from a human donor in a cohort sampled during active COVID-19. CDR3s include the opening cysteine and the closing phenylalanine or tryptophan. The D gene is left open where the match is weak. For some rows the clone size is stated as once, few or many, or as a class when expanded; others skip it.

v_gene: TRBV1
j_gene: TRBJ2-4
abundance: -
d_gene: -
CDR3aa: CTSSQADRNIQYF
CDR3nt: TGCACCAGCAGCCAAGCGGACAGAAACATTCAGTACTTC

v_gene: TRBV7-2
j_gene: TRBJ1-4
abundance: -
d_gene: TRBD1
CDR3aa: CASSQDRGGEKLFF
CDR3nt: TGTGCCAGCAGCCAGGACAGGGGGGGTGAAAAACTGTTTTTT

v_gene: TRBV30
j_gene: TRBJ2-5
abundance: -
d_gene: -
CDR3aa: CAWSGGEQETQYF
CDR3nt: TGTGCCTGGAGTGGAGGTGAACAAGAGACCCAGTACTTC

v_gene: TRBV29-1
j_gene: TRBJ2-7
abundance: -
d_gene: TRBD2
CDR3aa: CSVEPAGGGEQYF
CDR3nt: TGCAGCGTTGAACCGGCGGGGGGCGGCGAGCAGTACTTC

v_gene: TRBV6-5
j_gene: TRBJ2-7
abundance: -
d_gene: TRBD1
CDR3aa: CATISAGTGSREQYF
CDR3nt: TGTGCCACCATTTCTGCCGGGACAGGGTCTCGGGAGCAGTACTTC

v_gene: TRBV2
j_gene: TRBJ2-1
abundance: once
d_gene: TRBD2
CDR3aa: CASRGLAGGSSYNEQFF
CDR3nt: TGTGCCAGCCGGGGACTAGCGGGAGGGAGCTCCTACAATGAGCAGTTCTTC

v_gene: TRBV5-5
j_gene: TRBJ2-2
abundance: few
d_gene: -
CDR3aa: CASISRGLGTGELFF
CDR3nt: TGTGCCAGCATCTCCCGGGGGTTGGGCACCGGGGAGCTGTTTTTT

v_gene: TRBV21-1
j_gene: TRBJ2-1
abundance: -
d_gene: -
CDR3aa: CASSKAKGVWSYNEQFF
CDR3nt: TGTGCCAGCAGCAAAGCAAAGGGGGTCTGGAGCTACAATGAGCAGTTCTTC

v_gene: TRBV7-2
j_gene: TRBJ2-1
abundance: -
d_gene: TRBD1
CDR3aa: CASSLGGGGYNEQFF
CDR3nt: TGTGCCAGCAGCTTAGGAGGGGGCGGCTACAATGAGCAGTTCTTC

v_gene: TRBV2
j_gene: TRBJ2-2
abundance: -
d_gene: TRBD2
CDR3aa: CASSETKLASNTGELFF
CDR3nt: TGTGCCAGCAGTGAAACGAAACTAGCGTCGAACACCGGGGAGCTGTTTTTT

v_gene: TRBV25-1
j_gene: TRBJ2-5
abundance: -
d_gene: TRBD1
CDR3aa: CASSNRGRETQYF
CDR3nt: TGTGCCAGCAGTAACAGGGGCAGGGAGACCCAGTACTTC

v_gene: TRBV28
j_gene: TRBJ1-2
abundance: -
d_gene: -
CDR3aa: CASTRITVTYGYTF
CDR3nt: TGTGCCAGCACACGGATTACAGTAACCTATGGCTACACCTTC